This TCR beta chain was captured in a study of CD8 T cells in ankylosing spondylitis. Study-wide findings and caveats: Earlier work had already found some motif variants in reactive arthritis synovial fluid and blood. Disease-linked clones had a CD8+ phenotype and relatively low frequency in peripheral blood. Reportedly, disease-linked clones are significantly enriched in ankylosing spondylitis patients' matched synovial fluid.

About this clonotype: What it recognizes is unknown.

TCRdb processed the 5' RACE reads anew with MiXCR; each CDR3 protein has one entry. Of about 360,000 distinct CDR3 sequences detected, roughly 20% appear once; the ten largest clones hold approximately 14%. The trim removed 3 bases at V and 0 bases at J, leaving 6 bases unmatched. CDR1 is DFQATT, CDR2 SNEGSKA, per germline (reference sequence). The CDR3 loop spans 15 amino acids. The sample consisted of blood, either unsorted or a sorted T cell fraction (not recorded which). The gene calls are TRBV20-1 and TRBJ1-1, with 8 bases that match TRBD1. This sequence originates from a male donor with ankylosing spondylitis or in good health (not recorded which). The CDR3 reads CSASDRGSLNTEAFF. The CDR3 nucleotides read TGCAGTGCTAGCGACAGGGGATCATTGAACACTGAAGCTTTCTTT.